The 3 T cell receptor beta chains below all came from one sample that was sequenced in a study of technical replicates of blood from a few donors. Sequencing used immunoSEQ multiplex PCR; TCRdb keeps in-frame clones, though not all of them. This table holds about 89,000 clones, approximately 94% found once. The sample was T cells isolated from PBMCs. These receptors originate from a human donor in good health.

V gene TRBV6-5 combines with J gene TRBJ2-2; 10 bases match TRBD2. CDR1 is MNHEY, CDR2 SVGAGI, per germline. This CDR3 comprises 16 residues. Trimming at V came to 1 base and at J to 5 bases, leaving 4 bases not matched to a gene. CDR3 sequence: CASSYYLAGVTGELFF. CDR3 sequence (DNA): TGTGCCAGCAGTTACTATCTAGCGGGAGTGACCGGGGAGCTGTTTTTT.

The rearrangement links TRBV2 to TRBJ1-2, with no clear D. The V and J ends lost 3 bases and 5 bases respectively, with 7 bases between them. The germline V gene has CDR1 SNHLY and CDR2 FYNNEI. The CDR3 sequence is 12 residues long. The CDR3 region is CASSDRGYGYTF. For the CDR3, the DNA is TGTGCCAGCAGTGATCGAGGTTATGGCTACACCTTC.

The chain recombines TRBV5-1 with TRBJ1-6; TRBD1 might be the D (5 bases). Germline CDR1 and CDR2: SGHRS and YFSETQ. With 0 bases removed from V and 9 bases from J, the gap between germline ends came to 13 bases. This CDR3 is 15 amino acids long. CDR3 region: CASSLEGRLGSPLHF. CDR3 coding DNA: TGCGCCAGCAGCTTGGAGGGGCGGCTAGGTTCACCCCTCCACTTT. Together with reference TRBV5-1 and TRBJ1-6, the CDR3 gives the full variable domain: KAGVTQTPRYLIKTRGQQVTLSCSPISGHRSVSWYQQTPGQGLQFLFEYFSETQRNKGNFPGRFSGRQFSNSRSEMNVSTLELGDSALYLCASSLEGRLGSPLHFGNGTRLTVT.